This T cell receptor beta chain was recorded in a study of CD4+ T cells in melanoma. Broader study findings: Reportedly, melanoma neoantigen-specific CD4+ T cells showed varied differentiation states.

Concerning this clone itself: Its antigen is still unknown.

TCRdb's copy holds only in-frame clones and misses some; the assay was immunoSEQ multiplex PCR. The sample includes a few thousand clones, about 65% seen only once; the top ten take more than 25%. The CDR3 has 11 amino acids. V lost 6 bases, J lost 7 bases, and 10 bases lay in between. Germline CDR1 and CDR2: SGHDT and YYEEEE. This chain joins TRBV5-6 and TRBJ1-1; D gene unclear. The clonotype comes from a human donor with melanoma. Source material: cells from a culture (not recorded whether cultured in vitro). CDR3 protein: CASTSDIEAFF. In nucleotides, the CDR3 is TGTGCCAGCACCTCCGACATTGAAGCTTTCTTT.